Following are 8 T cell receptor beta chains from one sample sequenced in a study of post-analysis software for immune sequencing data. Included in the TCR beta cDNA libraries were unique molecular identifiers. TCRdb used MiXCR to reprocess the PCR reads, holding one entry per CDR3 protein. Seen here are hundreds of thousands of distinct CDR3 sequences, about 57% observed once, and the top ten hold about 4.8%. Study-wide points: Controls showed lower frequencies than patients for a few TRBV segments, and TRBV5-6, TRBV5-1 and TRBV20-1 were among these.

These receptors' targets are unknown. The sample was blood. Receptors were obtained from a girl aged 5-17 years with multiple sclerosis.

The rearrangement uses TRBV6-5 and TRBJ1-1; the D is unclear. V gave up 0 bases and J gave up 7 bases, with 12 bases separating them. This CDR3 is built from 14 residues. Germline lookup yields CDR1 MNHEY and CDR2 SVGAGI. CDR3 nucleotide sequence: TGTGCCAGCAGTTACTCTCTAGACTACTATGAAGCTTTCTTT. This codes for CASSYSLDYYEAFF.

This clonotype was found a few times. This sequence joins TRBV29-1 and TRBJ1-4; 7 positions agree with TRBD1. The CDR3 length is 14 residues. Germline V lookup: CDR1 SQVTM, CDR2 ANQGSEA. The J segment lost 10 bases and the V segment lost 7 bases, leaving 15 bases of the junction unmatched. CDR3 sequence (DNA): TGCAGCGCTTCTAGCCTAAGTGACAGGGCAAAACTGTTTTTT. Amino acid sequence: CSASSLSDRAKLFF.

This clonotype appeared a few times. The CDR3 loop reads CASGLPTAGGGNYGYTF. The CDR3 DNA is TGTGCTAGTGGTTTGCCAACAGCAGGAGGGGGCAACTATGGCTACACCTTC. This chain connects TRBV12-5 to TRBJ1-2, with 7 positions matching TRBD1. The V segment lost 2 bases and the J segment 2 bases; nucleotides outside the gene matches: 11. The CDR3 is 17 amino acids. CDR1 is LGHNT, CDR2 FRNRAP, per germline.

The rearrangement joins TRBV4-1 to TRBJ2-4; the D gene is possibly TRBD2 (6 bases). TRBJ2-7 explains the end of the DNA better; the J call may be wrong. Per the germline V gene, CDR1 is MGHRA and CDR2 is YSYEKL. The CDR3 is 14 amino acids. The CDR3 DNA sequence: TGCGCCAGCAGGGAGGGAGACACATCCATCGAGCAGTACTTC. It is translated as CASREGDTSIEQYF.

V gene TRBV29-1 combines with J gene TRBJ2-7, with 7 bases aligning to TRBD1. CDR1 and CDR2 (germline): SQVTM, ANQGSEA. V gave up 6 bases and J gave up 4 bases; unmatched junction bases: 12. This CDR3 comprises 14 residues. The CDR3 here is CSVTEPDRAYEQYF. The CDR3 DNA is TGCAGCGTCACCGAACCCGACAGGGCTTACGAGCAGTACTTC.

This clonotype was picked up one time. The chain carries TRBV12-3 or TRBV12-4 and TRBJ1-6, with D unresolved. CDR3 length: 16 residues. Trimming took off 1 base at V and 6 bases at J, with 13 bases between the two ends. CDR3 amino acids: CASSLDSRIFNSPLHF. The DNA of the CDR3 is TGTGCCAGCAGTTTAGACTCCAGAATATTTAATTCACCCCTCCACTTT.

The chain joins TRBV5-1 to TRBJ2-2, with D possibly matching TRBD1 (6 bases). Germline V gene sequence: CDR1 SGHRS, CDR2 YFSETQ. The V and J ends lost 0 bases and 6 bases respectively, with 15 bases between them. CDR3 length: 16 residues. The CDR3 bases are TGCGCCAGCAGCTTGGGGCAGGGGATGAGCGCCGGGGAGCTGTTTTTT. As protein: CASSLGQGMSAGELFF.

There are a few counts of this clonotype. The CDR3: CASSLVRGMNTEAFF. CDR3 coding DNA: TGTGCCAGCAGCTTAGTTCGGGGCATGAACACTGAAGCTTTCTTT. The chain is built from TRBV7-6 and TRBJ1-1, with D perhaps matching TRBD1 (5 bases). The CDR3 has 15 residues. Trimming shortened V by 1 base and J by 0 bases, and 9 bases separated the two germline ends. Germline V gene data show CDR1 as SGHVS and CDR2 as FNYEAQ.